Below are 23 T cell receptor beta chains sequenced from a single sample in a study of blood T cell repertoires in COVID-19 (TCRdb year 2020). Library preparation employed the immunoSEQ multiplex PCR assay. Not all clones reach the TCRdb copy of this immuneACCESS table, which keeps in-frame sequences only. Checked studies attribute under half of the gap to unresolved V genes and leave the rest unexplained. The sample records about 110,000 clones, roughly 85% of which are singletons. Together, the top ten hold around 3.9% of the sample. The source material was peripheral blood. The receptors derive from a man aged 45 to 65 with acute or convalescent COVID-19.

This chain connects TRBV29-1 to TRBJ2-2, with 7 bases that match TRBD1. The CDR3 runs to 14 residues. Germline V gene sequence: CDR1 SQVTM, CDR2 ANQGSEA. Trimming cost V 6 bases and J 4 bases; bases outside gene matches: 8. The CDR3 region is CSVLRQGVTGELFF. CDR3 DNA: TGCAGCGTGTTAAGGCAGGGGGTCACCGGGGAGCTGTTTTTT.

This sequence joins TRBV7-9 and TRBJ2-5, with TRBD2 matching 8 bases. V dropped 4 bases and J dropped 1; count of bases not matched to a gene: 5. The CDR3 spans 15 residues. CDR1 and CDR2 (germline): SEHNR, FQNEAQ (reference sequence). CDR3 region: CASSSSAGGQETQYF. Written as DNA, the CDR3 is TGTGCCAGCAGCTCTTCTGCGGGGGGCCAAGAGACCCAGTACTTC.

This chain joins TRBV2 and TRBJ1-4, with TRBD1 identical over 7 bases. The CDR3 consists of 16 residues. Germline V gene lookup returns CDR1 SNHLY and CDR2 FYNNEI. V lost 8 bases, J lost 0 bases, and 9 bases stayed unmatched. CDR3 protein: CASSLSGQSTNEKLFF. For the CDR3, the DNA is TGTGCCAGCTCGCTCTCGGGACAGTCAACTAATGAAAAACTGTTTTTT.

The chain employs TRBV10-1 and TRBJ2-2, with D perhaps TRBD2 (6 bases). Germline V CDR1 and CDR2: WNHNN, SYGVQD (reference sequence). CDR3 length: 17 residues. Trimming removed 5 bases at V and 2 bases at J, with 18 bases between. The DNA for the CDR3 is TGCGCCAGCAGTCGGGGGTACGAGACAGATAACACCGGGGAGCTGTTTTTT. Protein product: CASSRGYETDNTGELFF.

The genes are TRBV7-9 and TRBJ2-5; 7 bases are shared with TRBD1. This CDR3 is 16 amino acids long. V shed 5 bases, J shed 4 bases, and the junction held 13 bases outside the gene matches. Germline V lookup: CDR1 SEHNR, CDR2 FQNEAQ (reference sequence). For the CDR3, the DNA is TGTGCCAGCAGCATCCCCTTAGCGCAGGGGGTAGAGACCCAGTACTTC. Translating it yields CASSIPLAQGVETQYF.

This clone was counted a few times. CDR3 residues: CASAQGDYGYTF. CDR3 bases: TGTGCCAGCGCACAGGGAGACTATGGCTACACCTTC. This sequence joins TRBV2 and TRBJ1-2; maybe TRBD1 (6 bases). The CDR3 has 12 residues. Germline V CDR1 and CDR2: SNHLY, FYNNEI. Trimming took 8 bases from V and 3 from J, leaving 10 bases between them.

This clone appeared once. The chain carries TRBV11-3 and TRBJ1-1, with 7 nucleotides matching TRBD1. V shed 5 bases and J 1 base; nucleotides not matched to a gene: 4. Germline lookup yields CDR1 SGHNT and CDR2 YENEEA. CDR3 length: 14 amino acids. CDR3 sequence: CASSHRGPNTEAFF. The CDR3 bases are TGTGCCAGCAGCCACAGGGGCCCGAACACTGAAGCTTTCTTT.

The chain is built from TRBV6-5 and TRBJ2-7; 12 bases agree with TRBD1. The CDR3 length is 14 residues. V shed 2 bases, J shed 5 bases, and the junction held 1 base outside the gene matches. Germline CDR1 is MNHEY and CDR2 is SVGAGI. The CDR3 region is CASSYGTGGNEQYF. In DNA form, the CDR3 reads TGTGCCAGCAGTTACGGGACAGGGGGCAACGAGCAGTACTTC.

The chain employs TRBV7-3 and TRBJ2-1, with TRBD2 matching over 8 bases. Trimming at V came to 5 bases and at J to 6 bases, leaving 6 bases not matched to a gene. The CDR3 runs to 14 residues. CDR1 is SGHTA and CDR2 is FQGTGA in the germline V gene. The CDR3, as DNA: TGTGCCAGCAGCCCCAGCGGGAGTGTCAATGAGCAGTTCTTC. Its translation: CASSPSGSVNEQFF.

The chain recombines TRBV4-2 with TRBJ2-7, with 10 bases identical to TRBD2. The CDR3 covers 15 residues. Looked up from germline, CDR1 is LGHNA and CDR2 is YNFKEQ. V was clipped by 3 bases and J by 2 bases; unmatched bases: 4. CDR3 protein: CASSQQLAGTYEQYF. The CDR3 bases are TGTGCCAGCAGCCAGCAACTAGCGGGAACCTACGAGCAGTACTTC.

V gene TRBV6-5 combines with J gene TRBJ1-1; a weak D match, TRBD1 (5 bases). The CDR3 length is 15 residues. Germline assignment: CDR1 MNHEY and CDR2 SVGAGI. V was cut by 2 bases and J by 5 bases, with 15 bases left in between. The CDR3 DNA sequence: TGTGCCAGCAGTTACCCGGGGAGGGCAGGGACTGAAGCTTTCTTT. It translates to CASSYPGRAGTEAFF.

The chain couples TRBV12-3 or TRBV12-4 to TRBJ1-1; D is ambiguous. The CDR3 totals 13 residues. With 2 bases removed from V and 1 base from J, the gap between germline ends came to 5 bases. The CDR3 bases are TGTGCCAGCAGTTTAATGAGGAACACTGAAGCTTTCTTT. This encodes CASSLMRNTEAFF.

The chain is built from TRBV7-3 and TRBJ2-1, with 7 bases matching TRBD2. The CDR3 length is 15 residues. V lost 3 bases and J lost 5; bases outside the gene matches: 7. CDR1 and CDR2 from the germline V gene are SGHTA and FQGTGA. As DNA, the CDR3 is TGTGCCAGCAGCTTCCGCGGGGGTACAAACAATGAGCAGTTCTTC. Translating it yields CASSFRGGTNNEQFF.

The rearrangement uses TRBV11-2 and TRBJ1-2; tentatively, D is TRBD1 (5 bases). The germline gives CDR1 SGHAT, CDR2 FQNNGV. Deletions cut 4 bases from V and 4 bases from J, with 13 bases between. The CDR3 covers 14 residues. The CDR3, as DNA: TGTGCCAGCAGCTCATCGGTCGGGGGCTATGGCTACACCTTC. Amino acid sequence: CASSSSVGGYGYTF.

This rearrangement joins TRBV9 to TRBJ1-5; TRBD1 aligns across 7 bases. Trimming removed 4 bases from V and 8 bases from J; junction bases left unmatched: 6. Germline assignment: CDR1 SGDLS and CDR2 YYNGEE. There are 13 residues in the CDR3. CDR3 DNA sequence: TGTGCCAGCAGCCCTGACAGGGTGAAGCCCCAGCATTTT. Its translation: CASSPDRVKPQHF. Looking up the rest from reference TRBV9 and TRBJ1-5 gives the full variable domain: DSGVTQTPKHLITATGQRVTLRCSPRSGDLSVYWYQQSLDQGLQFLIQYYNGEERAKGNILERFSAQQFPDLHSELNLSSLELGDSALYFCASSPDRVKPQHFGDGTRLSIL.

V is TRBV19 and J is TRBJ2-5; D may be TRBD2 (6 bases). Germline V CDR1 and CDR2: LNHDA, SQIVND (reference sequence). There are 17 residues in the CDR3. The V end was cut by 1 base, the J end by 3 bases, with 18 bases between. The DNA for the CDR3 is TGTGCCAGTAGTATAGGCCTCGGCGGGACTGAGGAAGAGACCCAGTACTTC. It translates to CASSIGLGGTEEETQYF.

The chain has TRBV7-9 and TRBJ1-4; TRBD1 might be the D (5 bases). The V end was cut by 0 bases, the J end by 5 bases, with 10 bases between. CDR3 length: 15 amino acids. Germline V gives CDR1 SEHNR, CDR2 FQNEAQ (reference sequence). The CDR3 reads CASSLAQGVNEKLFF. The DNA of the CDR3 is TGTGCCAGCAGCTTAGCGCAGGGTGTGAATGAAAAACTGTTTTTT.

The chain joins TRBV4-1 to TRBJ2-7; maybe TRBD1 (6 bases). Trimming removed 3 bases at V and 3 bases at J, with 15 bases between. CDR1 and CDR2 (germline): MGHRA, YSYEKL. CDR3 length: 15 amino acids. The CDR3 reads CASSQQQGLGYEQYF. DNA for the CDR3: TGCGCCAGCAGCCAGCAACAGGGTTTGGGCTACGAGCAGTACTTC.

J is TRBJ2-7 and V is TRBV3-1 (or the pseudogene TRBV3-2); TRBD1 aligns across 8 bases. The ends lost 1 base at V and 5 bases at J; junction bases unmatched: 4. This CDR3 comprises 14 residues. Germline V gene sequence: CDR1 LGHDT, CDR2 YNNKEL (reference sequence). DNA for the CDR3: TGTGCCAGCAGCCAAGGGACAGGGACGCACGAGCAGTACTTC. Amino acids: CASSQGTGTHEQYF.

A few counts support this clone. This sequence joins TRBV19 and TRBJ1-2, with D tentatively TRBD1 (6 bases). Germline lookup yields CDR1 LNHDA and CDR2 SQIVND (reference sequence). This CDR3 has 13 residues. Trimming shortened V by 7 bases and J by 3 bases, and 12 bases separated the two germline ends. CDR3 DNA: TGTGCCAGTAATTCACAGGGTGACTATGGCTACACCTTC. This translates into CASNSQGDYGYTF.

This sequence joins TRBV7-3 and TRBJ2-7; TRBD1 matches 7 bases. The V gene end was trimmed by 2 bases and the J gene end by 6 bases; junction bases not matched to a gene: 7. The CDR3 runs 14 residues. Germline V CDR1 and CDR2: SGHTA, FQGTGA. The CDR3 region is CASSLAKGAGEQYF. The CDR3 DNA reads TGTGCCAGCAGCTTAGCGAAGGGGGCTGGCGAGCAGTACTTC.

The chain joins TRBV19 to TRBJ1-3, with 7 bases identical to TRBD1. The CDR3 is made up of 14 amino acids. Germline CDR1 LNHDA, CDR2 SQIVND (reference sequence). V was pared by 8 bases and J by 0 bases, with 4 bases of the junction left unmatched. CDR3 in DNA: TGTGCCAGTCATACAGGGGCCTCTGGAAACACCATATATTTT. It is translated as CASHTGASGNTIYF.

The V call is TRBV10-1, the J call TRBJ2-5; 10 bases agree with TRBD2. Germline values: CDR1 WNHNN, CDR2 SYGVQD (reference sequence). J was trimmed by 5 bases and V by 4 bases; bases with no gene match: 7. The CDR3 is 15 residues long. This CDR3 reads CASSVEAGGQETQYF. CDR3 nucleotides: TGCGCCAGCAGTGTAGAAGCGGGGGGGCAGGAGACCCAGTACTTC.